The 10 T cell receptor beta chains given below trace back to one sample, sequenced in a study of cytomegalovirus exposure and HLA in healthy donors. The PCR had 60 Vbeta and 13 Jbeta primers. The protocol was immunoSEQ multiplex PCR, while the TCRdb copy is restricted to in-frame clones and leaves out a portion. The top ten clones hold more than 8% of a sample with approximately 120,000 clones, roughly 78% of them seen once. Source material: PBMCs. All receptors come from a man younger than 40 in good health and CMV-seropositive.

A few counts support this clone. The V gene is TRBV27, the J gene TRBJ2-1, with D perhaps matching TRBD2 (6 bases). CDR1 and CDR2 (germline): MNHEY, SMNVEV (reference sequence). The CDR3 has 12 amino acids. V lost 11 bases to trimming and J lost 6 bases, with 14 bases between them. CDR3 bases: TGTGCCGGTAGTAGCGGTTTCAATGAGCAGTTCTTC. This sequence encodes CAGSSGFNEQFF.

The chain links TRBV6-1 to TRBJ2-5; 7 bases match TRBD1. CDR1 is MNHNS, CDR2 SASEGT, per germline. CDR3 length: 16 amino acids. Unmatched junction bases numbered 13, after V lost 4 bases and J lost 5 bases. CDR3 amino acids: CASSVWPQGVVETQYF. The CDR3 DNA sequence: TGTGCCAGCAGTGTTTGGCCCCAGGGGGTGGTGGAGACCCAGTACTTC.

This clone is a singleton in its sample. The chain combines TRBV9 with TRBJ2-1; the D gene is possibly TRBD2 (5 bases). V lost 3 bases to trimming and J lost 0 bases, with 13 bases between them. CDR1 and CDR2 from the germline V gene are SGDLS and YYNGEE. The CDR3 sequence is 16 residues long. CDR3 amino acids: CASSAPVGSSYNEQFF. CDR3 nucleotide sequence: TGTGCCAGCAGCGCCCCCGTGGGGAGCTCCTACAATGAGCAGTTCTTC.

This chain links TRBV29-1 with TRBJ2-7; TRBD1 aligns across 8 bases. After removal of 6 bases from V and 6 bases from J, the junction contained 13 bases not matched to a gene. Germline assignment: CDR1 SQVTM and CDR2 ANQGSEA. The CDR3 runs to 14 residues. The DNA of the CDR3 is TGCAGCGTCTCGAGAGGACAGGGAACGGGCGAGCAGTACTTC. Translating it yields CSVSRGQGTGEQYF.

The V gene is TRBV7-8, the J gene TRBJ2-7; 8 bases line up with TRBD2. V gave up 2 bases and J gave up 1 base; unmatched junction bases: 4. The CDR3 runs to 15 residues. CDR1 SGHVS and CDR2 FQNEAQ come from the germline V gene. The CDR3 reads CASSLRAGASYEQYF. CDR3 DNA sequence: TGTGCCAGCAGCTTAAGAGCGGGGGCGTCCTACGAGCAGTACTTC.

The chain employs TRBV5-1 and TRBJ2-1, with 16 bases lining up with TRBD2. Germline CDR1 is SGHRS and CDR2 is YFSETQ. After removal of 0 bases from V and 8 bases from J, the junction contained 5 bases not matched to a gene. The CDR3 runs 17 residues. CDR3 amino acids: CASSLAGLAGGPHEQFF. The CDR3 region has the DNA TGCGCCAGCAGCTTGGCGGGACTAGCGGGGGGGCCGCATGAGCAGTTCTTC.

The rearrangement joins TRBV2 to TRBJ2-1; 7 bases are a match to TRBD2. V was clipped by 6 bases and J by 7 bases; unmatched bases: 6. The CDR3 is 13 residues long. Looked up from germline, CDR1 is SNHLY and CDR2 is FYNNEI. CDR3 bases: TGTGCCAGCAGGGCCTCGGGGGGAAATGAGCAGTTCTTC. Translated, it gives CASRASGGNEQFF.

CDR3 sequence (DNA): TGTGCCAGCAGCTTAGATCGAGGGGCGGGAGCCGGTTACTTC. Translating gives CASSLDRGAGAGYF. This chain uses TRBV7-8 with TRBJ2-7; 7 positions agree with TRBD2. The CDR3 has 14 residues. Trimming took 1 base from V and 13 from J; bases not matched to a gene: 13. Germline V lookup: CDR1 SGHVS, CDR2 FQNEAQ.

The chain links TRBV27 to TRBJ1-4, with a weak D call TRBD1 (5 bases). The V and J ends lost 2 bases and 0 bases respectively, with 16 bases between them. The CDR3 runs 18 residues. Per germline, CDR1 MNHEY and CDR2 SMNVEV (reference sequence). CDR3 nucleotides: TGTGCCAGCAGTTTAAGGGGCGCGGCTCGCTCAACTAATGAAAAACTGTTTTTT. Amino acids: CASSLRGAARSTNEKLFF.

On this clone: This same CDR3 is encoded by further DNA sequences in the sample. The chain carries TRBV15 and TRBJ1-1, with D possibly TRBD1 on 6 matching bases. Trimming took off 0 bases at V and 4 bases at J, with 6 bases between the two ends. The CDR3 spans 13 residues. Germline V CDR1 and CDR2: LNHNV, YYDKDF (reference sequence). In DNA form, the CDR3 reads TGTGCCACCAGCAGAGACAGGGGCACTGAAGCTTTCTTT. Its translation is CATSRDRGTEAFF.